The next 10 T cell receptor beta chains were all read from a single sample in a study of early T cells in non-severe SARS-CoV-2 infection. TCRdb re-called the 5' RACE reads with MiXCR, one entry per CDR3 protein. Among more than 65,000 distinct CDR3 sequences listed, around 13% were seen once. The sequenced material came from whole blood. Receptors were obtained from an adult who was a healthcare worker with PCR-confirmed SARS-CoV-2 infection or an uninfected control (not recorded which).

This chain links TRBV19 with TRBJ1-2; D possibly corresponds to TRBD1 (5 bases). Germline CDR1 LNHDA, CDR2 SQIVND (reference sequence). This CDR3 is 14 amino acids long. V shed 6 bases and J shed 4 bases, with 15 bases lying between them. CDR3: CASRTRGDLYGYTF. CDR3 in DNA: TGTGCCAGTAGGACCCGGGGGGATCTCTATGGCTACACCTTC.

This clonotype was detected many times. This chain joins TRBV4-2 and TRBJ1-6, with 10 positions matching TRBD1. Germline assignment: CDR1 LGHNA and CDR2 YNFKEQ. V gave up 0 bases and J gave up 10 bases; unmatched junction bases: 3. The CDR3 runs to 15 residues. As DNA, the CDR3 is TGTGCCAGCAGCCAAGAGACAGGGGGCGCCTCACCCCTCCACTTT. Translation gives CASSQETGGASPLHF.

Here the CDR3 DNA reads TGTGCCAGCACCCGAAGGGGGGTCTACGAGCAGTACTTC. It specifies CASTRRGVYEQYF. The chain couples TRBV6-2 or TRBV6-3 to TRBJ2-7; D assignment may be TRBD1 or TRBD2 (6 bases each). Germline V gene sequence: CDR1 MNHEY, CDR2 SVGEGT. Between the trimmed V and J ends, which lost 7 bases and 3 bases, there was a span of 13 bases. The CDR3 has 13 amino acids.

This clonotype was observed many times. The genes are TRBV6-1 and TRBJ1-2; D is uncertain. V was pared by 1 base and J by 5 bases, with 5 bases between. CDR1 and CDR2 (germline): MNHNS, SASEGT. The CDR3 totals 12 residues. Here the CDR3 reads CASSEGGYGYTF. The CDR3, as DNA: TGTGCCAGCAGTGAAGGAGGATATGGCTACACCTTC.

The chain employs TRBV29-1 and TRBJ2-7, with D possibly matching TRBD1 (5 bases). Trimming pared 5 bases from V and 0 bases from J, leaving 11 bases between. The CDR3 loop spans 13 amino acids. CDR1 and CDR2 (germline): SQVTM, ANQGSEA. This CDR3 reads CSVMDTSSYEQYF. CDR3 coding DNA: TGCAGCGTTATGGACACGAGCTCCTACGAGCAGTACTTC.

This clonotype was picked up a small number of times. CDR3 region: CSVVRQNYGYTF. In DNA form, the CDR3 reads TGCAGCGTTGTGCGACAGAACTATGGCTACACCTTC. V and J are TRBV29-1 and TRBJ1-2; D possibly corresponds to TRBD1 (5 bases). The germline V gene has CDR1 SQVTM and CDR2 ANQGSEA. This CDR3 has 12 residues. Deletions cut 4 bases from V and 2 bases from J, with 8 bases between. Drawing the rest from reference TRBV29-1 and TRBJ1-2, the complete variable domain is SAVISQKPSRDICQRGTSLTIQCQVDSQVTMMFWYRQQPGQSLTLIATANQGSEATYESGFVIDKFPISRPNLTFSTLTVSNMSPEDSSIYLCSVVRQNYGYTFGSGTRLTVV.

This clonotype appeared many times. This chain uses TRBV6-2 or TRBV6-3 with TRBJ2-1, with 8 bases aligning to TRBD2. Per germline, CDR1 MNHEY and CDR2 SVGEGT. J gave up 2 bases and V 9 bases, and 18 bases lay outside the gene matches. The CDR3 covers 18 residues. CDR3 sequence reads: CASHLGGPAGAPYNEQFF. The CDR3 coding sequence is TGTGCCAGTCACCTCGGGGGGCCAGCGGGAGCCCCCTACAATGAGCAGTTCTTC.

This clonotype was counted between two and nine times. The J gene is TRBJ1-1, the V gene TRBV6-6; no definite D call. Looked up from germline, CDR1 is MNHNY and CDR2 is SVGAGI (reference sequence). V was clipped by 5 bases and J by 1 base, with 20 bases between them. The CDR3 length is 17 residues. The CDR3 loop reads CASSRREGQGENTEAFF. CDR3 DNA sequence: TGTGCCAGCAGTAGGCGTGAGGGCCAAGGAGAGAACACTGAAGCTTTCTTT.

This clonotype appeared a few times. The V call is TRBV20-1, the J call TRBJ2-5; 12 positions agree with TRBD2. Per germline, CDR1 DFQATT and CDR2 SNEGSKA (reference sequence). The CDR3 totals 18 residues. J was trimmed by 2 bases and V by 1 base; bases with no gene match: 11. The CDR3 sequence is CSARASSGGAGPQETQYF. In nucleotides, the CDR3 is TGCAGTGCTAGAGCGTCTAGCGGGGGGGCCGGACCTCAAGAGACCCAGTACTTC.

This clonotype came up many times. The chain combines TRBV11-2 with TRBJ2-3; tentative D call: TRBD2 (6 bases). The V and J ends lost 3 bases and 2 bases respectively, with 9 bases between them. There are 14 residues in the CDR3. Germline assignment: CDR1 SGHAT and CDR2 FQNNGV. CDR3 residues: CASSFAGTTDTQYF. The CDR3 coding sequence is TGTGCCAGCAGCTTTGCGGGAACCACAGATACGCAGTATTTT.